What follows are 6 T cell receptor beta chains derived from one specimen sequenced in a study of shared clonotypes between healthy human individuals (dated by TCRdb to the early 2020s). The library was built by means of the immunoSEQ multiplex PCR assay. Held by TCRdb, this immuneACCESS table contains in-frame sequences only and omits some clones. Under half of the omission traces to an unresolved V gene where checked; the cause of the rest is unknown. This sample comprises some 530,000 clones, 65% to 85% of them detected only once. The ten most abundant clones make up 12% of the sample. The sample was PBMCs. The source of these receptors is a middle-aged woman in good health. Some clones in this sample may be carry-over from other donors' samples.

This rearrangement joins TRBV5-1 to TRBJ2-7, with TRBD1 matching 8 bases. Germline V CDR1 and CDR2: SGHRS, YFSETQ. CDR3 size: 15 residues. The V segment lost 3 bases and the J segment 3 bases; nucleotides outside the gene matches: 8. CDR3 region: CASSSRTGPGYEQYF. CDR3 in DNA: TGCGCCAGCAGCTCCCGGACAGGGCCCGGCTACGAGCAGTACTTC. The complete variable domain, with remaining parts taken from reference TRBV5-1 and TRBJ2-7, reads KAGVTQTPRYLIKTRGQQVTLSCSPISGHRSVSWYQQTPGQGLQFLFEYFSETQRNKGNFPGRFSGRQFSNSRSEMNVSTLELGDSALYLCASSSRTGPGYEQYFGPGTRLTVT.

The V gene is TRBV5-1, the J gene TRBJ2-7; D may correspond to TRBD1 or TRBD2 (5 bases each). The germline CDR1 and CDR2 sequences are SGHRS and YFSETQ. V was clipped by 0 bases and J by 5 bases, with 12 bases between them. The CDR3 runs to 14 residues. CDR3 loop: CASSLVWGPNEQYF. The CDR3 DNA sequence: TGCGCCAGCAGCTTGGTTTGGGGACCCAACGAGCAGTACTTC.

The gene calls are TRBV27 and TRBJ2-5; D remains ambiguous. Germline CDR1 and CDR2: MNHEY and SMNVEV (reference sequence). The CDR3 is 14 amino acids. V was trimmed by 4 bases and J by 1 base, leaving 10 bases between them. The CDR3 DNA reads TGTGCCAGCAGTTACCCGCGGTCCCAAGAGACCCAGTACTTC. Amino acids: CASSYPRSQETQYF.

The CDR3 spells CASSPTGSGRSEQFF. The CDR3 nucleotides read TGTGCCAGCAGCCCTACGGGCAGCGGGAGGTCTGAGCAGTTCTTC. The J gene is TRBJ2-1, the V gene TRBV5-6; 9 bases map to TRBD2. The V gene end was trimmed by 4 bases and the J gene end by 9 bases; junction bases not matched to a gene: 11. Germline assignment: CDR1 SGHDT and CDR2 YYEEEE. The CDR3 consists of 15 residues.

This clone was found a few times. The V gene is TRBV4-3, the J gene TRBJ1-5; possible D gene TRBD1, 6 bases. The germline V and J ends were trimmed by 4 bases and 3 bases, with 13 bases remaining between them. CDR1 and CDR2 from the germline V gene are LGHNA and YSLEER. The CDR3 length is 15 residues. CDR3 loop: CASSLKRGYNQPQHF. For the CDR3, the DNA is TGCGCCAGCAGCCTCAAGAGGGGGTACAATCAGCCCCAGCATTTT.

This clone is a singleton in its sample. This CDR3 reads CASSEFLANEKLFF. The CDR3 nucleotides read TGTGCCAGCAGTGAATTCCTGGCTAATGAAAAACTGTTTTTT. The gene calls are TRBV2 and TRBJ1-4; no firm D call. V shed 2 bases and J shed 3 bases, with 7 bases lying between them. The CDR3 is 14 amino acids. Looked up from germline, CDR1 is SNHLY and CDR2 is FYNNEI.